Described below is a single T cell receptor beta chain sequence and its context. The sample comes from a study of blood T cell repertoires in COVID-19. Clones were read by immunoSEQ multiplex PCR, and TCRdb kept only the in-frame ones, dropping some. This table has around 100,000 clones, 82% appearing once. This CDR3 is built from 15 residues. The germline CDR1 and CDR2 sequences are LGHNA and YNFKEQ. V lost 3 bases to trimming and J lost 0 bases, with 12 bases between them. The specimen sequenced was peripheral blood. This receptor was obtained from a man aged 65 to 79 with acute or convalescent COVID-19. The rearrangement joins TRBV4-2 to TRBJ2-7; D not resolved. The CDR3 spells CASSQAQQSSYEQYF. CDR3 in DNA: TGTGCCAGCAGCCAGGCCCAACAGAGCTCCTACGAGCAGTACTTC.